This is a list of T cell receptor beta chains from one sample in a study of T cell repertoires in cytomegalovirus infection. TCRdb fed the reads into MiXCR, producing one record per CDR3 protein. This sample has about 920,000 distinct CDR3 sequences; around 31% occur once, and the top ten carry around an eighth. Their specific antigens are unknown. This material consisted of cultured CD8+ T cells from PBMCs, taken from culture after CMV antigen stimulation. The source of these receptors is a human donor in good health (CMV status not recorded). Some clones in this sample may be carry-over from other donors' samples. Both conserved end residues are part of each CDR3. D genes are given only for firm matches. Clone sizes are given selectively: once, few, many, or a class where the clone is expanded.

D	size	V	J	CDR3	DNA
TRBD1	.	TRBV19	TRBJ1-1	CASRTGGGLVNTEAFF	TGTGCCAGTCGTACAGGGGGCGGGCTTGTGAACACTGAAGCTTTCTTT
.	.	TRBV6-6	TRBJ2-7	CASSYQGLSYEQYF	TGTGCCAGCAGTTACCAGGGCCTCTCCTACGAGCAGTACTTC
.	.	TRBV4-3	TRBJ1-4	CASSQDRPPAEKLFF	TGCGCCAGCAGCCAAGATCGGCCCCCTGCAGAAAAACTGTTTTTT
TRBD1	few	TRBV19	TRBJ1-1	CASSSRTGANTEAFF	TGTGCCAGTAGTTCTCGGACAGGGGCGAACACTGAAGCTTTCTTT
TRBD1	.	TRBV24-1	TRBJ2-1	CATSTAGTGGYISSYNEQFF	TGTGCCACCAGTACGGCCGGGACAGGGGGCTATATTAGCTCCTACAATGAGCAGTTCTTC
.	few	TRBV27	TRBJ2-7	CASSRTAGGDYEQYF	TGTGCCAGCAGTCGGACAGCAGGAGGGGACTACGAGCAGTACTTC
.	once	TRBV4-2	TRBJ1-4	CASSQRGPNEKLFF	TGTGCCAGCAGCCAAAGGGGCCCTAATGAAAAACTGTTTTTT
.	.	TRBV12-3/TRBV12-4	TRBJ2-5	CASSSTGPQAAQYF	TGTGCCAGCAGTTCCACCGGGCCTCAGGCAGCCCAGTACTTC
TRBD2	.	TRBV19	TRBJ2-1	CASSIDPIIAGGYEQFF	TGTGCCAGTAGTATAGACCCTATAATAGCGGGGGGCTATGAGCAGTTCTTC
.	.	TRBV7-2	TRBJ1-2	CASPGPTVNGYTF	TGTGCCAGCCCTGGGCCGACTGTAAATGGCTACACCTTC
.	.	TRBV6-4	TRBJ2-3	CASSSTGTLDTQYF	TGTGCCAGCAGTTCCACCGGGACTTTAGATACGCAGTATTTT
TRBD2	many	TRBV4-2	TRBJ2-2	CASSQAAGLAPGELFF	TGTGCCAGCAGCCAAGCCGCCGGACTAGCCCCCGGGGAGCTGTTTTTT
TRBD2	.	TRBV27	TRBJ2-1	CASRASGGGNEQFF	TGTGCCAGCAGAGCTAGCGGGGGAGGGAATGAGCAGTTCTTC
TRBD2	.	TRBV7-3	TRBJ2-3	CASSLNRGGREDTQYF	TGTGCCAGCAGCTTAAACCGGGGGGGCCGAGAAGATACGCAGTATTTT
.	few	TRBV6-5	TRBJ1-2	CASSFKGTANYGYTF	TGTGCCAGCAGTTTTAAGGGGACGGCTAACTATGGCTACACCTTC
.	.	TRBV5-6	TRBJ2-1	CASSLGSTTRSSYNEQFF	TGTGCCAGCAGCTTGGGATCTACCACTCGGAGCTCCTACAATGAGCAGTTCTTC
.	.	TRBV27	TRBJ2-1	CASSVHGKMPYNEQFF	TGTGCCAGCAGCGTACACGGAAAAATGCCCTACAATGAGCAGTTCTTC
.	.	TRBV27	TRBJ2-1	CASRSGEGTEQFF	TGTGCCAGCAGATCAGGAGAGGGCACTGAGCAGTTCTTC
TRBD1	.	TRBV27	TRBJ1-2	CASSFLGTGTGVALYGYTF	TGTGCCAGCAGTTTTCTCGGAACCGGGACAGGGGTGGCCCTCTATGGCTACACCTTC
.	few	TRBV19	TRBJ1-1	CASSFYHRLGDTEAFF	TGTGCCAGTAGTTTCTACCACAGACTGGGGGACACTGAAGCTTTCTTT
TRBD1	.	TRBV20-1	TRBJ1-2	CSASLPTDRVLVGYTF	TGCAGTGCTAGCCTCCCCACGGACAGGGTTTTGGTTGGCTACACCTTC
.	.	TRBV28	TRBJ2-1	CASSIDRTGSYNEQFF	TGTGCCAGCAGCATCGACAGGACGGGGTCCTACAATGAGCAGTTCTTC
.	few	TRBV19	TRBJ1-1	CATLSRRLSASGTEAFF	TGTGCCACCCTAAGTCGTCGATTAAGCGCCTCGGGGACTGAAGCTTTCTTT
.	many	TRBV7-9	TRBJ1-2	CASTLGRIYGYTF	TGTGCCAGCACTCTAGGGCGGATCTATGGCTACACCTTC
.	.	TRBV15	TRBJ2-5	CATSRDETQYF	TGTGCCACCAGCAGAGATGAGACCCAGTACTTC
TRBD2	.	TRBV3-1	TRBJ2-3	CASSQGGLFDTQYF	TGTGCCAGCAGCCAAGGGGGACTATTCGATACGCAGTATTTT
TRBD1	once	TRBV15	TRBJ2-2	CATSSVGQGVRAGELFF	TGTGCCACCAGCAGTGTTGGACAGGGTGTACGGGCCGGGGAGCTGTTTTTT
.	few	TRBV7-9	TRBJ2-1	CASSTFGGGSYNEQFF	TGTGCCAGCAGCACGTTCGGGGGTGGCTCCTACAATGAGCAGTTCTTC
.	few	TRBV7-9	TRBJ2-7	CASSLSGLEQYF	TGTGCCAGCAGCCTCTCAGGGCTCGAGCAGTACTTC
.	.	TRBV10-3	TRBJ1-1	CAISDYDGENTEAFF	TGTGCCATCAGTGACTACGACGGGGAGAACACTGAAGCTTTCTTT
.	few	TRBV6-6	TRBJ1-1	CASLHRTLGRTEAFF	TGTGCCAGCCTACACAGGACGTTGGGTAGGACTGAAGCTTTCTTT
TRBD1	many	TRBV6-2/TRBV6-3	TRBJ2-5	CASRKALGQGPRETQYF	TGTGCCAGCAGGAAGGCCTTAGGACAGGGGCCGCGGGAGACCCAGTACTTC
.	medium-sized	TRBV7-8	TRBJ1-4	CASSLLFRLGSEKLFF	TGTGCCAGCAGCTTACTTTTCCGGCTAGGTTCTGAAAAACTGTTTTTT
.	many	TRBV7-6	TRBJ2-2	CASRVNTGELFF	TGTGCCAGCAGAGTAAACACCGGGGAGCTGTTTTTT
TRBD1	.	TRBV27	TRBJ2-5	CASRTGEIQETQYF	TGTGCCAGCAGGACAGGGGAGATCCAAGAGACCCAGTACTTC
.	.	TRBV27	TRBJ2-1	CASSFPSSWSKQFF	TGTGCCAGCAGTTTCCCCAGTTCGTGGAGCAAGCAGTTCTTC
TRBD1	.	TRBV11-2	TRBJ1-5	CASRGTENQPQHF	TGTGCCAGCAGGGGGACAGAGAATCAGCCCCAGCATTTT
TRBD1	.	TRBV2	TRBJ1-1	CAIQDRFNTEAFF	TGTGCCATCCAGGACAGGTTCAACACTGAAGCTTTCTTT
TRBD1	.	TRBV2	TRBJ2-3	CASTFQTGGRTQYF	TGTGCCAGCACTTTTCAAACAGGGGGTCGTACGCAGTATTTT
.	few	TRBV6-5	TRBJ2-5	CASSYFSSEAETQYF	TGTGCCAGCAGTTACTTCTCTAGCGAGGCAGAGACCCAGTACTTC
.	.	TRBV12-3/TRBV12-4	TRBJ2-1	CASSSPPPYEYEQFF	TGTGCCAGCAGTTCTCCCCCACCATATGAGTATGAGCAGTTCTTC
.	.	TRBV19	TRBJ2-7	CASRPGREYYEQYF	TGTGCCAGCCGCCCCGGACGGGAATATTACGAGCAGTACTTC
.	many	TRBV7-2	TRBJ1-1	CASSGLKNEAFF	TGTGCCAGCAGCGGATTAAAGAATGAAGCTTTCTTT
.	.	TRBV6-2/TRBV6-3	TRBJ2-3	CASSYGRTLTDTQYF	TGTGCCAGCAGTTACGGTCGGACCTTGACAGATACGCAGTATTTT
TRBD2	.	TRBV5-5	TRBJ2-3	CASSFGTSGGAEDTQYF	TGTGCCAGCAGCTTTGGGACTAGCGGGGGGGCCGAAGATACGCAGTATTTT
.	.	TRBV7-8	TRBJ1-5	CASSLIGDGNQPQHF	TGTGCCAGCAGCTTAATAGGCGACGGCAATCAGCCCCAGCATTTT
.	.	TRBV19	TRBJ1-2	CASSKPDGDGYTF	TGTGCCAGTAGTAAGCCGGACGGGGATGGCTACACCTTC
TRBD2	many	TRBV7-2	TRBJ2-7	CASSSLLAGGIEQYF	TGTGCCAGCAGCTCCCTACTAGCGGGGGGAATCGAGCAGTACTTC
.	.	TRBV5-5	TRBJ2-7	CASSLYKNYEQYF	TGTGCCAGCAGCTTGTATAAAAACTACGAGCAGTACTTC
.	.	TRBV10-3	TRBJ2-3	CAISEVQGGTDTQYF	TGTGCCATCAGTGAGGTGCAGGGAGGTACAGATACGCAGTATTTT
.	.	TRBV6-5	TRBJ2-7	CASSIRKAYEQYF	TGTGCCAGCAGTATCCGCAAGGCCTACGAGCAGTACTTC
.	.	TRBV28	TRBJ2-5	CASRPSTLETQYF	TGTGCCAGCAGACCCTCGACCTTGGAGACCCAGTACTTC